This is a list of T cell receptor beta chains from one sample in a study of T cell responses to AZD1222 COVID-19 vaccine. Clones were read by immunoSEQ multiplex PCR, and TCRdb kept only the in-frame ones, dropping some. The sample includes tens of thousands of clones, around 80% of them seen just once. Specimen: peripheral blood, collected 28 days after the second AZD1222 dose. The receptors originated from an adult who received the AZD1222 COVID-19 vaccine. CDR3s include the opening cysteine and the closing phenylalanine or tryptophan. The D gene is left open where the match is weak. Expanded clones get a size class; other rows say once, few or many, or leave the size out.

clone_size d_call j_call v_call cdr3_aa cdr3_nt
. TRBD1 TRBJ2-7 TRBV28 CASSPGTGVYEQYF TGTGCCAGCAGTCCAGGGACAGGAGTCTACGAGCAGTACTTC
. . TRBJ2-1 TRBV11-2 CASTRGGSTSSYNEQFF TGTGCCAGCACTAGGGGGGGCTCGACCAGCTCCTACAATGAGCAGTTCTTC
. TRBD1 TRBJ2-3 TRBV23-1 CASRPTGTVSTDTQYF TGCGCCAGCAGACCTACCGGGACAGTCTCGACAGATACGCAGTATTTT
. . TRBJ2-5 TRBV7-7 CASSPDGPETQYF TGTGCTAGCAGCCCGGACGGCCCGGAGACCCAGTACTTC
. . TRBJ1-1 TRBV6-5 CASYTLGVGTEAFF TGTGCCAGCTATACATTGGGGGTAGGGACTGAAGCTTTCTTT
. . TRBJ2-6 TRBV14 CASSQETGRVSGANVLTF TGTGCCAGCAGCCAAGAAACAGGTCGGGTCTCTGGGGCCAACGTCCTGACTTTC
. . TRBJ2-1 TRBV4-1 CASSQDSAVQFF TGCGCCAGCAGCCAAGACAGCGCGGTTCAGTTCTTC
. . TRBJ2-5 TRBV19 CASSISGQQETQYF TGTGCCAGTAGTATAAGCGGACAGCAAGAGACCCAGTACTTC
. TRBD1 TRBJ1-3 TRBV3-1/TRBV3-2 CASSQQTGLGNTIYF TGTGCCAGCAGCCAACAGACAGGGCTCGGAAACACCATATATTTT
few . TRBJ1-3 TRBV28 CASSSRGEVYF TGTGCCAGCAGTTCGAGGGGCGAGGTATATTTT
. TRBD2 TRBJ2-5 TRBV15 CATSRVAGGWETQYF TGTGCCACCAGCAGGGTAGCGGGAGGGTGGGAGACCCAGTACTTC
. . TRBJ2-5 TRBV5-4 CASSTWTEETQYF TGTGCCAGCAGCACCTGGACAGAAGAGACCCAGTACTTC
. TRBD1 TRBJ2-5 TRBV11-2 CASSWKQGVGFLSETQYF TGTGCCAGCAGCTGGAAACAGGGGGTAGGATTTCTATCAGAGACCCAGTACTTC
once TRBD2 TRBJ2-1 TRBV6-2/TRBV6-3 CASSYDAGGPLTYNEQFF TGTGCCAGCAGTTACGACGCGGGAGGGCCCCTTACATACAATGAGCAGTTCTTC
. TRBD1 TRBJ1-3 TRBV15 CATSRVQGAPGNTIYF TGTGCCACCAGCAGAGTCCAGGGGGCGCCCGGAAACACCATATATTTT
. TRBD1 TRBJ1-5 TRBV23-1 CASSPTGRQPQHF TGCGCCAGCAGTCCGACAGGGAGGCAGCCCCAGCATTTT
. . TRBJ1-4 TRBV3-1/TRBV3-2 CASSPTQSTNEKLFF TGTGCCAGCAGCCCAACACAATCAACTAATGAAAAACTGTTTTTT
. . TRBJ2-6 TRBV19 CASRKQSPSGANVLTF TGTGCCAGTAGAAAACAGTCCCCCTCTGGGGCCAACGTCCTGACTTTC
few TRBD1 TRBJ2-2 TRBV10-1 CASSERGLKNTGELFF TGCGCCAGCAGTGAGAGGGGGCTGAAGAACACCGGGGAGCTGTTTTTT
. . TRBJ1-1 TRBV7-2 CASSLSGMGGRTEAFF TGTGCCAGCAGCTTAAGCGGTATGGGCGGGAGGACTGAAGCTTTCTTT
. . TRBJ2-3 TRBV6-2/TRBV6-3 CASRYYGGASTDTQYF TGTGCCAGCAGATACTACGGAGGGGCCAGCACAGATACGCAGTATTTT
. TRBD2 TRBJ2-7 TRBV6-5 CASGAGTSGPYEQYF TGTGCCAGCGGAGCCGGGACTAGCGGCCCCTACGAGCAGTACTTC
. TRBD1 TRBJ1-2 TRBV5-4 CASSLEGAGLSGYTF TGTGCCAGCAGCTTGGAGGGGGCGGGGCTGTCCGGCTACACCTTC
. . TRBJ1-5 TRBV28 CASSPGGYNSNQPQHF TGTGCCAGCAGCCCCGGAGGGTACAATAGCAATCAGCCCCAGCATTTT
. . TRBJ1-1 TRBV18 CASSPFATGTLGTEAFF TGTGCCAGCTCACCATTTGCGACAGGAACCCTGGGGACTGAAGCTTTCTTT
. TRBD1 TRBJ1-5 TRBV28 CASSSPDRGFGQPQHF TGTGCCAGCAGTTCTCCGGACAGGGGGTTTGGTCAGCCCCAGCATTTT
. . TRBJ2-3 TRBV3-1/TRBV3-2 CASSQAGISTDTQYF TGTGCCAGCAGCCAAGCGGGAATAAGCACAGATACGCAGTATTTT
. . TRBJ1-1 TRBV7-9 CASTEYAEAFF TGTGCCAGCACCGAATACGCTGAAGCTTTCTTT
. . TRBJ2-6 TRBV27 CASTTSGANVLTF TGTGCCAGCACCACCTCTGGGGCCAACGTCCTGACTTTC
. . TRBJ1-1 TRBV2 CASRGQPNTEAFF TGTGCCAGCCGCGGACAGCCTAACACTGAAGCTTTCTTT
. . TRBJ1-6 TRBV4-1 CASSHRELDSPLHF TGCGCCAGCAGCCACAGGGAACTGGATTCACCCCTCCACTTT
few TRBD2 TRBJ2-2 TRBV19 CASSWPGLAGSTGELFF TGTGCCAGTAGTTGGCCGGGACTAGCGGGGAGCACCGGGGAGCTGTTTTTT
once . TRBJ1-1 TRBV5-1 CASSLGGSGPNTEAFF TGCGCCAGCAGCTTGGGGGGATCTGGACCGAACACTGAAGCTTTCTTT
. . TRBJ1-3 TRBV6-5 CASRGRGTGNTIYF TGTGCCAGTAGGGGCAGGGGTACTGGAAACACCATATATTTT
. . TRBJ1-4 TRBV27 CASRTGGEKLFF TGTGCCAGCAGGACCGGCGGTGAAAAACTGTTTTTT
. . TRBJ1-4 TRBV19 CASSMRSNEKLFF TGTGCCAGTAGTATGAGGTCGAATGAAAAACTGTTTTTT
few . TRBJ1-6 TRBV30 CAWSAQYNSPLHF TGTGCCTGGAGTGCTCAGTATAATTCACCCCTCCACTTT
. . TRBJ2-2 TRBV5-6 CASSLEGFGELFF TGTGCCAGCAGCTTGGAGGGGTTCGGGGAGCTGTTTTTT
. . TRBJ2-2 TRBV29-1 CSVPKNVIGTGELFF TGCAGCGTCCCAAAGAACGTAATTGGGACCGGGGAGCTGTTTTTT
once TRBD1 TRBJ1-1 TRBV10-3 CAISGGTGDYNTEAFF TGTGCCATCAGTGGAGGGACAGGGGATTACAACACTGAAGCTTTCTTT
. . TRBJ1-2 TRBV10-3 CAISESSYGYTF TGTGCCATCAGTGAGAGCAGCTATGGCTACACCTTC
. TRBD1 TRBJ1-1 TRBV19 CASTNRDRDAEAFF TGTGCCAGCACCAATCGAGACAGGGACGCTGAAGCTTTCTTT
few . TRBJ1-5 TRBV15 CATSTQQLGLGKGVQPQHF TGTGCCACCAGCACCCAACAGTTGGGGCTCGGCAAAGGCGTTCAGCCCCAGCATTTT
. TRBD2 TRBJ2-3 TRBV28 CASSTKLAGLGDTQYF TGTGCCAGCAGTACAAAACTAGCGGGGTTAGGTGATACGCAGTATTTT
. TRBD1 TRBJ1-2 TRBV6-2/TRBV6-3 CASSSGTGNVYGYTF TGTGCCAGCAGTTCCGGGACAGGGAATGTCTATGGCTACACCTTC
. TRBD1 TRBJ1-6 TRBV3-1/TRBV3-2 CASSPNRGNNSPLHF TGTGCCAGCAGTCCCAACAGGGGGAATAATTCACCCCTCCACTTT
. . TRBJ2-3 TRBV5-5 CASSQTGTYYTDTQYF TGTGCCAGCAGCCAAACCGGGACTTATTACACAGATACGCAGTATTTT
. . TRBJ1-3 TRBV21-1 CASSNPSDREGTGNTIYF TGTGCCAGCAGCAACCCCTCCGACAGGGAAGGAACTGGAAACACCATATATTTT
. TRBD2 TRBJ2-3 TRBV6-6 CASSWTSGTDTQYF TGTGCCAGCAGTTGGACTAGCGGCACAGATACGCAGTATTTT
. . TRBJ1-5 TRBV7-9 CASSLRDNSQPQHF TGTGCCAGCAGCTTAAGAGATAATTCTCAGCCCCAGCATTTT
. . TRBJ1-2 TRBV6-5 CASSYSGRLGGYTF TGTGCCAGCAGTTACTCGGGCCGTCTCGGGGGCTACACCTTC